This T cell receptor beta chain was retrieved from a study of shared clonotypes between healthy human individuals. Germline V gives CDR1 MNHEY, CDR2 SVGAGI. CDR3 length: 14 amino acids. The germline V and J ends were trimmed by 6 bases and 5 bases, with 16 bases remaining between them. The assay was immunoSEQ multiplex PCR, and TCRdb's table has in-frame clones only and misses some. The table has hundreds of thousands of clones, around 73% seen once. V gene TRBV6-5 combines with J gene TRBJ1-2; possible D gene TRBD1, 5 bases. This receptor was identified in a young woman in good health. The sequencing sample was made of memory CD4+ T cells sorted from blood. Subset here: CD45RA-negative fraction. CDR3 in amino acids: CASRKQRDVYGYTF. The CDR3 bases are TGTGCCAGCAGAAAACAGCGGGACGTTTATGGCTACACCTTC.